This T cell receptor (beta chain) is from a study of early T cells in non-severe SARS-CoV-2 infection (dated by TCRdb to the early 2020s). Notes on the research overall: Because TCR sequencing was done on bulk RNA from unsorted whole blood, the alpha and beta chains could not be paired.

Library preparation employed 5' RACE. Data came from a NextSeq 500. To correct for sequencing error and PCR bias, the TCR library protocol tagged individual cDNA molecules with unique molecular identifiers. Both TCR alpha and beta chains were sequenced, and tight co-correlation was observed between alpha and beta sequence abundances in each sample. Per the source publication's procedure: V gene, J gene and CDR3 annotation of TCR sequences was performed with Decombinator V4. Expanded TCRs were defined as changing significantly between any two time points under a Poisson model with p below 0.0001. TCR abundances were normalised to the total number of TCRs sequenced per sample and expressed as counts per million. TRAV1-2 paired with TRAJ12, TRAJ20 or TRAJ33 defined MAIT TCRs, while TRAV10 paired with TRAJ18 defined iNKT TCRs. VDJdb, accessed 1 November 2021, was searched for CMV, EBV and SARS-CoV-2 annotated TCRs, with TCRs annotated for multiple antigens excluded. TCRdb itself trimmed the public reads at Q25 with fastp, ran MiXCR and retained productive beta chains. Every distinct CDR3 protein forms one entry, paired with its most common genes and DNA. In this record, the V and J calls reflect TCRdb's handling and not the investigators' own analysis. A total of around 57,000 distinct CDR3 sequences appear in this sample, 12% of them only once. The ten largest clonotypes hold 3.5% to 5.5% of the sample.

CDR1 and CDR2 are read off the germline V gene as SGHTA and FQGNSA. Trimming leaves V shorter by 10 bases and J shorter by 2 bases, with the junction holding 6 bases beyond the gene matches. Taken from cysteine to phenylalanine, the CDR3 has 15 residues. Solely the CDR3 DNA is kept, with 45 bases framed from the first base. The paper as a whole reports these results and caveats: VDJdb matching was skewed toward anti-spike CD8 responses and likely underestimated virus-specific expansions by missing private and CD4 specificities.

This clonotype was observed a handful of times. Its target antigen remains unknown. The input lacks base qualities; no much larger clone sits a single base away. This was a case-control study nested in a cohort of healthcare workers in London, UK, who had nasopharyngeal swab PCR tests and blood samples taken every week. Healthcare workers were enrolled in the week of the UK lockdown, from 23 to 31 March 2020, and were followed every week for up to about 16 weeks. The sequenced sample was whole blood. The clonotype originates from an adult who was a healthcare worker with PCR-confirmed SARS-CoV-2 infection or an uninfected control (not recorded which). The rearrangement combines TRBV7-2 with TRBJ2-3; the junction holds 13 bases that match TRBD2. The DNA is TGTGCCATAACCGGGACTAGCGGGAACACAGATACGCAGTATTTT. Its product reads: CAITGTSGNTDTQYF.